Listed here are 25 T cell receptor beta chains from one sample, sequenced in a study of blood T cell repertoires in COVID-19. The method was immunoSEQ multiplex PCR; TCRdb's version includes in-frame clones alone and lacks a portion of them. The sample lists 95,000 to 150,000 clones; approximately 88% were seen once. Sequencing was performed on peripheral blood. These receptors were collected from a man between 50 and 59 years old with acute or convalescent COVID-19.

V and J are TRBV5-6 and TRBJ2-5; TRBD1 matches 9 bases. The CDR3 length is 15 residues. Germline V gene sequence: CDR1 SGHDT, CDR2 YYEEEE. V trimming: 1 base; J trimming: 5 bases; junction bases outside the gene matches: 6. Here the CDR3 reads CASSLPTGGAETQYF. CDR3 sequence (DNA): TGTGCCAGCAGCTTGCCCACAGGGGGCGCGGAGACCCAGTACTTC.

This clone was picked up one time. The chain joins TRBV12-5 to TRBJ1-5; no firm D call. The CDR3 sequence is 12 residues long. The germline V gene encodes CDR1 LGHNT and CDR2 FRNRAP. V lost 3 bases and J lost 7, with 7 bases in between. As DNA, the CDR3 is TGTGCTAGTGGTTTATCGAGACAGCCCCAGCATTTT. Its protein is CASGLSRQPQHF.

The chain uses TRBV6-2 or TRBV6-3 and TRBJ2-1; D might be TRBD2 (5 bases). Germline V lookup: CDR1 MNHEY, CDR2 SVGEGT. Trimming cost V 5 bases and J 5 bases, with 19 bases left between them. The CDR3 totals 16 residues. CDR3 sequence: CASSVTSAEANNEQFF. CDR3 coding DNA: TGTGCCAGCAGTGTAACGTCAGCGGAGGCCAACAATGAGCAGTTCTTC.

V usage is TRBV24-1 and J usage is TRBJ2-3; possible D gene TRBD1, 6 bases. The germline CDR1 and CDR2 sequences are KGHDR and SFDVKD. CDR3 size: 16 residues. V lost 4 bases, J lost 1 base, and 14 bases lay in between. The DNA of the CDR3 is TGTGCCACCAGTGACCCCGGACAGAAGGGCACAGATACGCAGTATTTT. This codes for CATSDPGQKGTDTQYF.

The CDR3 DNA reads TGTGCCAGCCGGACTAGCGGGATCTACGAGCAGTACTTC. Amino acids: CASRTSGIYEQYF. The J gene is TRBJ2-7, the V gene TRBV2; 12 positions agree with TRBD2. Germline V lookup: CDR1 SNHLY, CDR2 FYNNEI. The junction had 2 bases not matched to a gene; V was cut back by 8 bases and J by 3 bases. The CDR3 extends over 13 amino acids.

The rearrangement uses TRBV19 and TRBJ1-6, with D unclear. Germline-derived CDR1 and CDR2 are LNHDA and SQIVND (reference sequence). CDR3 length: 15 amino acids. Trimming shortened V by 1 base and J by 8 bases, and 12 bases separated the two germline ends. CDR3 amino acids: CASSIGFGYYSPLHF. CDR3 DNA sequence: TGTGCCAGTAGTATAGGATTCGGTTACTATTCACCCCTCCACTTT. Together with reference TRBV19 and TRBJ1-6, the CDR3 gives the full variable domain: DGGITQSPKYLFRKEGQNVTLSCEQNLNHDAMYWYRQDPGQGLRLIYYSQIVNDFQKGDIAEGYSVSREKKESFPLTVTSAQKNPTAFYLCASSIGFGYYSPLHFGNGTRLTVT.

The chain uses TRBV30 and TRBJ1-1; D is ambiguous. Germline-derived CDR1 and CDR2 are GTSNPN and SVGIG (reference sequence). CDR3 size: 16 residues. V was trimmed by 1 base and J by 1 base, leaving 16 bases between them. The CDR3 DNA reads TGTGCCTGGAGTGGAACACTGACATCTCCGAACACTGAAGCTTTCTTT. This sequence encodes CAWSGTLTSPNTEAFF.

The chain recombines TRBV15 with TRBJ1-1, with D unclear. The CDR3 is 15 residues long. V lost 0 bases, J lost 2 bases, and 10 bases lay in between. Germline lookup yields CDR1 LNHNV and CDR2 YYDKDF (reference sequence). DNA of the CDR3: TGTGCCACCAGCAGAGATGCGATTGAAAACACTGAAGCTTTCTTT. Protein sequence: CATSRDAIENTEAFF.

The genes are TRBV5-1 and TRBJ2-3; TRBD1 agrees at 9 bases. After removal of 7 bases from V and 7 bases from J, the junction contained 13 bases not matched to a gene. Per germline, CDR1 SGHRS and CDR2 YFSETQ. The CDR3 contains 15 residues. For the CDR3, the DNA is TGCGCCAGCGTCGACCGGGACAGGGTATCGAATACGCAGTATTTT. It yields the protein CASVDRDRVSNTQYF.

The chain is built from TRBV4-2 and TRBJ1-6; D is possibly TRBD1 (6 bases). CDR3 length: 16 amino acids. V gave up 4 bases and J gave up 7 bases, with 17 bases separating them. Germline V CDR1 and CDR2: LGHNA, YNFKEQ. CDR3 loop: CASSPGGRGSNSPLHF. The CDR3 DNA follows: TGTGCCAGCAGCCCGGGGGGCAGGGGAAGCAATTCACCCCTCCACTTT.

The chain couples TRBV29-1 to TRBJ2-2; no reliable D call. CDR1 is SQVTM and CDR2 is ANQGSEA in the germline V gene. This CDR3 contains 12 residues. V dropped 4 bases and J dropped 5 bases, with 8 bases sitting between them. The CDR3 is CSVVARTGELFF. CDR3 bases: TGCAGCGTTGTGGCTAGAACCGGGGAGCTGTTTTTT.

This chain links TRBV6-6 with TRBJ1-1, with D uncertain. CDR3 length: 12 amino acids. The ends were cut back, 6 bases at V and 6 bases at J, with 11 bases in the middle. Germline-derived CDR1 and CDR2 are MNHNY and SVGAGI (reference sequence). DNA of the CDR3: TGTGCCAGCAGGGGGAGCGGTTCTGAAGCTTTCTTT. Encoded protein: CASRGSGSEAFF.

The chain has TRBV5-5 and TRBJ2-3, with TRBD2 identical over 7 bases. Per germline, CDR1 SGHKS and CDR2 YYEKEE (reference sequence). Trimming took 2 bases from V and 6 from J; bases not matched to a gene: 9. CDR3 length: 15 residues. Written as DNA, the CDR3 is TGTGCCAGCAGCTTCATGGCGATCGGGGGGGATACGCAGTATTTT. Its translation: CASSFMAIGGDTQYF.

The chain employs TRBV2 and TRBJ2-7, with D unclear. The CDR3 is 12 amino acids. Trimming stripped 8 bases from V and 3 bases from J, with 11 bases between. Looked up from germline, CDR1 is SNHLY and CDR2 is FYNNEI. As DNA, the CDR3 is TGTGCCAGCCTGGCAGAGGACTACGAGCAGTACTTC. As protein: CASLAEDYEQYF.

V gene TRBV5-6 combines with J gene TRBJ1-2; D not certain. Trimming removed 2 bases from V and 0 bases from J, with 11 bases in between. Per germline, CDR1 SGHDT and CDR2 YYEEEE. The CDR3 totals 15 residues. CDR3 DNA sequence: TGTGCCAGCAGCTTTGGCAGGCGCTCTAACTATGGCTACACCTTC. Amino acid sequence: CASSFGRRSNYGYTF.

The chain recombines TRBV20-1 with TRBJ1-5; D might be TRBD1 (5 bases). Per the germline V gene, CDR1 is DFQATT and CDR2 is SNEGSKA (reference sequence). The length of the CDR3 is 14 residues. Trimming took 3 bases from V and 0 from J, leaving 9 bases between them. The CDR3 reads CSASNQGSNQPQHF. The CDR3, as DNA: TGCAGTGCTAGTAACCAGGGTAGCAATCAGCCCCAGCATTTT.

The chain uses TRBV6-2 or TRBV6-3 and TRBJ2-7, with 7 bases fitting TRBD2. V lost 4 bases, J lost 3 bases, and 12 bases stayed unmatched. The length of the CDR3 is 16 residues. Germline-derived CDR1 and CDR2 are MNHEY and SVGEGT. The CDR3 DNA reads TGTGCCAGCAGTTCAGGGAGGGACGCCTTCCGCTACGAGCAGTACTTC. It translates to CASSSGRDAFRYEQYF.

This clone has a handful of counts. This chain links TRBV2 with TRBJ2-7, with 11 bases fitting TRBD1. Germline values: CDR1 SNHLY, CDR2 FYNNEI. Trimming removed 6 bases from V and 7 bases from J; junction bases left unmatched: 14. The CDR3 spans 16 residues. The CDR3 loop is CASRSAGTGGVREQYF. The CDR3 region has the DNA TGTGCCAGCAGAAGCGCCGGGACAGGGGGTGTTAGGGAGCAGTACTTC. The variable domain in full, with the rest retrieved from reference TRBV2 and TRBJ2-7, is EPEVTQTPSHQVTQMGQEVILRCVPISNHLYFYWYRQILGQKVEFLVSFYNNEISEKSEIFDDQFSVERPDGSNFTLKIRSTKLEDSAMYFCASRSAGTGGVREQYFGPGTRLTVT.

CDR3 coding DNA: TGTGCCAGCAGTCGAGGAGGGAGGTCGCACGAGCAGTACTTC. It specifies CASSRGGRSHEQYF. The J gene is TRBJ2-7, the V gene TRBV11-2; a weak D match, TRBD2 (6 bases). CDR1 SGHAT and CDR2 FQNNGV come from the germline V gene. Trimming took off 6 bases at V and 5 bases at J, with 17 bases between the two ends. The CDR3 runs to 14 residues.

V usage is TRBV27 and J usage is TRBJ1-1; no definite D call. Trimming removed 0 bases at V and 1 base at J, with 6 bases between. The CDR3 spans 14 residues. Germline loops: CDR1 MNHEY, CDR2 SMNVEV (reference sequence). DNA of the CDR3: TGTGCCAGCAGTTTATCAACGGGGAACACTGAAGCTTTCTTT. It codes for CASSLSTGNTEAFF.

The genes are TRBV5-8 and TRBJ2-5; 7 bases map to TRBD2. Germline-derived CDR1 and CDR2 are SGHTS and YDEGEE. Trimming took 5 bases from V and 1 from J; bases not matched to a gene: 5. There are 14 residues in the CDR3. In DNA form, the CDR3 reads TGTGCCAGCAGAGCGCTAGCGGCCCAAGAGACCCAGTACTTC. Encoded protein: CASRALAAQETQYF.

V gene TRBV6-1 combines with J gene TRBJ1-2; 7 nucleotides agree with TRBD1. V lost 0 bases and J lost 5; bases outside the gene matches: 12. The CDR3 sequence is 17 residues long. CDR1 and CDR2 from the germline V gene are MNHNS and SASEGT. The CDR3 region has the DNA TGTGCCAGCAGTGAAGCTGGCGGACAGGCTGGAAGGTATGGCTACACCTTC. Its protein product is CASSEAGGQAGRYGYTF.

CDR3 DNA sequence: TGTGCCAGCAGTCATAACCTCTCGACTAGCGGGAGGGTGCCCTACAATGAGCAGTTCTTC. It codes for CASSHNLSTSGRVPYNEQFF. This chain connects TRBV6-6 to TRBJ2-1; 14 bases line up with TRBD2. This CDR3 is built from 20 residues. V was clipped by 5 bases and J by 2 bases; unmatched bases: 14. Germline V gives CDR1 MNHNY, CDR2 SVGAGI (reference sequence).

The gene calls are TRBV4-3 and TRBJ2-2, with 7 bases lining up with TRBD2. This CDR3 contains 16 residues. Germline assignment: CDR1 LGHNA and CDR2 YSLEER. The trim removed 4 bases at V and 4 bases at J, leaving 9 bases unmatched. This chain's CDR3 is CASSLLSRETTGELFF. CDR3 DNA: TGCGCCAGCAGCCTTCTCTCGCGGGAGACCACCGGGGAGCTGTTTTTT.

The chain employs TRBV6-2 or TRBV6-3 and TRBJ2-1; TRBD2 agrees at 14 bases. In germline, CDR1 is MNHEY, CDR2 SVGEGT. The length of the CDR3 is 20 residues. V dropped 7 bases and J dropped 7; count of bases not matched to a gene: 21. The CDR3 here is CASTPQGPGLAGVRGNEQFF. The CDR3 DNA follows: TGTGCCAGCACCCCGCAGGGTCCGGGACTAGCGGGAGTAAGAGGAAATGAGCAGTTCTTC.